A single sample gave rise to the 22 T cell receptor beta chains below, sequenced in a study of OX40 agonist ivuxolimab in advanced cancers. Sequencing used immunoSEQ multiplex PCR; TCRdb keeps in-frame clones, though not all of them. This table holds 100,000 to 120,000 clones, about nine tenths found once. The sample consisted of CD4+ or CD8+ T cells sorted from blood, taken in a trial of the OX40 agonist ivuxolimab. Source of these receptors: an adult with an advanced solid tumor such as melanoma, head and neck, liver or kidney cancer.

This clone showed up just a few times. Compared with germline, one end of the junction differs, possibly owing to a read error. This sequence joins TRBV6-1 and TRBJ2-5; a possible D gene is TRBD1 (6 bases). The germline gives CDR1 MNHNS, CDR2 SASEGT. This CDR3 has 13 amino acids. The CDR3 protein is CASREGGFETQYF. The CDR3 DNA reads as TGTGCCAGCAGGGAAGGGGGTTTTGAGACCCAGTACTTC.

This clone was counted a single time. The chain carries TRBV10-3 and TRBJ1-1, with no clear D. Germline V CDR1 and CDR2: ENHRY, SYGVKD. V dropped 0 bases and J dropped 2 bases, with 10 bases sitting between them. This CDR3 has 15 amino acids. CDR3: CAISESSESNTEAFF. The DNA for the CDR3 is TGTGCCATCAGTGAGTCTTCCGAATCAAACACTGAAGCTTTCTTT.

The chain recombines TRBV19 with TRBJ2-3; 7 bases are a match to TRBD2. The CDR3 sequence is 20 residues long. Germline trimming cut 5 bases from V and 2 bases from J; bases unmatched to any gene: 22. Looked up from germline, CDR1 is LNHDA and CDR2 is SQIVND (reference sequence). CDR3 sequence (DNA): TGTGCCAGTAGTGTCCACACTAGTGGCGGGGGATTACAAAACACAGATACGCAGTATTTT. Its translation is CASSVHTSGGGLQNTDTQYF. Full variable domain (outside the CDR3, taken from reference TRBV19 and TRBJ2-3): DGGITQSPKYLFRKEGQNVTLSCEQNLNHDAMYWYRQDPGQGLRLIYYSQIVNDFQKGDIAEGYSVSREKKESFPLTVTSAQKNPTAFYLCASSVHTSGGGLQNTDTQYFGPGTRLTVL.

V gene TRBV5-1 combines with J gene TRBJ1-6; the D is unclear. The CDR3 covers 14 residues. The germline CDR1 and CDR2 sequences are SGHRS and YFSETQ. Trimming stripped 1 base from V and 7 bases from J, with 9 bases between. CDR3 DNA sequence: TGCGCCAGCAGCTTGACAGTATTGAATTCACCCCTCCACTTT. Translation gives CASSLTVLNSPLHF.

The chain has TRBV6-6 and TRBJ1-5; D is undetermined. This CDR3 region has 15 residues. Trimming stripped 2 bases from V and 0 bases from J, with 8 bases between. Germline CDR1 MNHNY, CDR2 SVGAGI (reference sequence). CDR3 DNA: TGTGCCAGCAGTTACGGAAGCTATAGCAATCAGCCCCAGCATTTT. The encoded protein is CASSYGSYSNQPQHF.

This chain uses TRBV28 with TRBJ1-5, with 9 bases that match TRBD1. This CDR3 has 16 residues. CDR1 MDHEN and CDR2 SYDVKM come from the germline V gene. V lost 3 bases and J lost 1; bases outside the gene matches: 4. The CDR3 loop is CASSLTGGLSNQPQHF. The CDR3 nucleotides are TGTGCCAGCAGTTTGACAGGGGGTCTAAGCAATCAGCCCCAGCATTTT.

The chain couples TRBV27 to TRBJ2-7, with 10 bases lining up with TRBD1. This CDR3 spans 15 amino acids. Per the germline V gene, CDR1 is MNHEY and CDR2 is SMNVEV (reference sequence). J gave up 7 bases and V 5 bases, and 11 bases lay outside the gene matches. The DNA for the CDR3 is TGTGCCAGCAGTCCGGACAGGGGGGCTTCGGATGAGCAGTACTTC. It translates to CASSPDRGASDEQYF.

J is TRBJ2-7 and V is TRBV20-1; perhaps TRBD2 as D (5 bases). The CDR3 has 11 amino acids. V was trimmed by 4 bases and J by 7 bases, leaving 11 bases between them. The germline V gene encodes CDR1 DFQATT and CDR2 SNEGSKA (reference sequence). The CDR3 DNA reads TGCAGTGCTAAGGCCTCGGGGGAGCAGTACTTC. Encoded protein: CSAKASGEQYF.

V gene TRBV29-1 combines with J gene TRBJ2-7; TRBD1 might be the D (6 bases). This CDR3 has 14 residues. Trimming left V 4 bases short and J 3 bases short, with 16 bases between. The germline CDR1 and CDR2 sequences are SQVTM and ANQGSEA. The CDR3 nucleotides are TGCAGCGTTGGGGGTGTAGGGGGATACTACGAGCAGTACTTC. Amino acids: CSVGGVGGYYEQYF.

The J gene is TRBJ2-3, the V gene TRBV4-2, with D uncertain. Trimming shortened V by 0 bases and J by 5 bases, and 9 bases separated the two germline ends. CDR1 LGHNA and CDR2 YNFKEQ come from the germline V gene. The CDR3 is 14 amino acids. CDR3 nucleotide sequence: TGTGCCAGCAGCCAAGATTTAAAGGGAGATACGCAGTATTTT. Amino acid sequence: CASSQDLKGDTQYF.

This chain connects TRBV6-1 to TRBJ2-1; tentatively, D is TRBD2 (6 bases). Germline V CDR1 and CDR2: MNHNS, SASEGT. V was shortened by 3 bases and J by 3 bases, with 12 bases between the two germline ends. There are 15 residues in the CDR3. The CDR3 reads CASSEGGTNYNEQFF. In nucleotides, the CDR3 is TGTGCCAGCAGTGAGGGCGGGACCAACTACAATGAGCAGTTCTTC.

The chain couples TRBV28 to TRBJ2-7; weak D call: TRBD1 (5 bases). This CDR3 comprises 12 residues. Trimming cost V 6 bases and J 2 bases, with 8 bases left between them. Germline V CDR1 and CDR2: MDHEN, SYDVKM. The CDR3 nucleotides read TGTGCCAGCAGAGGGGCCCCCTACGAGCAGTACTTC. It yields the protein CASRGAPYEQYF.

V gene TRBV7-2 combines with J gene TRBJ2-3, with 7 bases identical to TRBD1. There are 13 residues in the CDR3. V lost 8 bases to trimming and J lost 3 bases; unmatched junction nucleotides: 5. The germline V gene has CDR1 SGHTA and CDR2 FQGNSA. The CDR3 loop is CASGRQGTDTQYF. In nucleotides, the CDR3 is TGTGCCAGCGGCAGACAGGGAACAGATACGCAGTATTTT.

V is TRBV30 and J is TRBJ1-1; 8 nucleotides match TRBD1. The V and J ends lost 4 bases and 6 bases, in that order; junction bases with no gene match: 4. The V gene's germline CDR1 is GTSNPN and CDR2 SVGIG (reference sequence). The CDR3 runs to 12 residues. CDR3 sequence (DNA): TGTGCCTGGAATCCGACAGGGGCTGAAGCTTTCTTT. It yields the protein CAWNPTGAEAFF.

V gene TRBV5-4 combines with J gene TRBJ2-3; D is uncertain. Per the germline V gene, CDR1 is SGHNT and CDR2 is YYREEE (reference sequence). V was pared by 4 bases and J by 4 bases, with 10 bases between. This CDR3 has 13 residues. CDR3 residues: CASSPGGADTQYF. DNA for the CDR3: TGTGCCAGCAGCCCCGGTGGGGCAGATACGCAGTATTTT.

J is TRBJ2-2 and V is TRBV6-4; D is unclear. This CDR3 has 13 amino acids. With 5 bases removed from V and 7 bases from J, the gap between germline ends came to 11 bases. The germline gives CDR1 MRHNA, CDR2 SNTAGT. Here the CDR3 DNA reads TGTGCCAGCAGTTTGGGTGGCAACGGGGAGCTGTTTTTT. This translates into CASSLGGNGELFF.

The chain joins TRBV5-1 to TRBJ2-1; 9 bases align to TRBD2. Germline assignment: CDR1 SGHRS and CDR2 YFSETQ. The trim removed 3 bases at V and 5 bases at J, leaving 6 bases unmatched. This CDR3 is built from 15 residues. Here the CDR3 reads CASSSLAGIDNEQFF. The CDR3 nucleotides are TGCGCCAGCAGCTCCCTAGCGGGGATCGACAATGAGCAGTTCTTC.

The chain is built from TRBV28 and TRBJ1-6; D remains unclear. The CDR3 extends over 14 amino acids. Trimming took 3 bases from V and 7 from J, leaving 10 bases between them. Germline V gene sequence: CDR1 MDHEN, CDR2 SYDVKM. This CDR3 reads CASSFESFNSPLHF. In nucleotides, the CDR3 is TGTGCCAGCAGTTTTGAGTCCTTCAATTCACCCCTCCACTTT.

The rearrangement joins TRBV28 to TRBJ2-5; a weak D match, TRBD2 (6 bases). The germline gives CDR1 MDHEN, CDR2 SYDVKM. Trimming pared 4 bases from V and 2 bases from J, leaving 23 bases between. The CDR3 runs to 18 residues. The CDR3 DNA is TGTGCCAGCAGTTCCCCTACCCTCAGAAAGGGAGGTCAAGAGACCCAGTACTTC. This translates into CASSSPTLRKGGQETQYF.

CDR3 amino acids: CASSITAADNEQFF. The CDR3 nucleotides are TGTGCCAGTAGTATCACGGCTGCTGACAATGAGCAGTTCTTC. This sequence joins TRBV19 and TRBJ2-1; D is undetermined. This CDR3 region has 14 residues. CDR1 LNHDA and CDR2 SQIVND come from the germline V gene (reference sequence). Trimming pared 3 bases from V and 5 bases from J, leaving 11 bases between.

The V and J genes are TRBV9 and TRBJ2-1; 11 bases fit TRBD2. This CDR3 comprises 15 residues. CDR1 and CDR2 from the germline V gene are SGDLS and YYNGEE. The ends lost 4 bases at V and 3 bases at J; junction bases unmatched: 3. CDR3 nucleotides: TGTGCCAGCAGCTCAGGACTAGCGGGCTACAATGAGCAGTTCTTC. Protein product: CASSSGLAGYNEQFF.

V and J are TRBV4-2 and TRBJ1-2; 9 bases map to TRBD1. The germline V gene encodes CDR1 LGHNA and CDR2 YNFKEQ. This CDR3 has 16 amino acids. Trimming cost V 3 bases and J 8 bases; bases outside gene matches: 13. CDR3 bases: TGTGCCAGCAGCCAGAGGCGATGGGACAGGGATTTCGGCTACACCTTC. This encodes CASSQRRWDRDFGYTF.